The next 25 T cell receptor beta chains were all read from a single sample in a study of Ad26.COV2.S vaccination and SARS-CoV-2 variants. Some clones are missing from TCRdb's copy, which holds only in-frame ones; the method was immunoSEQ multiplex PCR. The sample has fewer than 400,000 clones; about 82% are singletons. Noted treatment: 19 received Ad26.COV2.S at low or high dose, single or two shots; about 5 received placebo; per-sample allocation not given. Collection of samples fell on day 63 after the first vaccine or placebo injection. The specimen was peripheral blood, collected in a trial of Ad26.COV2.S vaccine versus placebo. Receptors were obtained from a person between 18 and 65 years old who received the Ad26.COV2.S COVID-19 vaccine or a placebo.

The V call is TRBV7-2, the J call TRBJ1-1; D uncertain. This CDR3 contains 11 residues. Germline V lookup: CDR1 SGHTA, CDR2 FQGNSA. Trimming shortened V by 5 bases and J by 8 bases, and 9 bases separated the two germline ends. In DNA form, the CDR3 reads TGTGCCAGCAGCACCCTGGGAGAAGCTTTCTTT. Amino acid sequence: CASSTLGEAFF.

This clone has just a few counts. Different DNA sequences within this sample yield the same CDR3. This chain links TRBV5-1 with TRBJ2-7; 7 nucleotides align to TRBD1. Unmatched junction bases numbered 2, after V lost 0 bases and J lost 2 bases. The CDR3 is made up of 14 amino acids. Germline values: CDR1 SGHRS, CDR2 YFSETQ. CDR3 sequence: CASSLVGGAYEQYF. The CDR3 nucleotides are TGCGCCAGCAGCTTGGTAGGGGGCGCCTACGAGCAGTACTTC.

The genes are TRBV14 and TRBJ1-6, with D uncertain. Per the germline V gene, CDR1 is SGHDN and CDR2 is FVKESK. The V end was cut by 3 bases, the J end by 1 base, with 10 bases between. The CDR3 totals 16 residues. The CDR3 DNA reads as TGTGCCAGCAGCCAGGCCTCGGCGTCCTATAATTCACCCCTCCACTTT. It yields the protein CASSQASASYNSPLHF.

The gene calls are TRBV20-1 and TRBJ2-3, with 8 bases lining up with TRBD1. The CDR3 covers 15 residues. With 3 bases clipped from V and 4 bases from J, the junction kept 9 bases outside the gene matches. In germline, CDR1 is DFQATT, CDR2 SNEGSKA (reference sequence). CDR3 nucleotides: TGCAGTGCTAGTCGCGGACAGGGTGATGCAGATACGCAGTATTTT. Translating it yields CSASRGQGDADTQYF.

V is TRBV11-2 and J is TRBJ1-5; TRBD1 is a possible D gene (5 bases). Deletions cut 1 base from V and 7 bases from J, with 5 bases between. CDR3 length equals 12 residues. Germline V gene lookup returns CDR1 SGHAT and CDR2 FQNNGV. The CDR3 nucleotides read TGTGCCAGCAGCTTAGGGGACCAGCCCCAGCATTTT. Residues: CASSLGDQPQHF.

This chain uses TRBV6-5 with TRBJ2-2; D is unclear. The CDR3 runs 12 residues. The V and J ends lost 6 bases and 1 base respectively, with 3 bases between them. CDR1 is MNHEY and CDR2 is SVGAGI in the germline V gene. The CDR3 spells CASRLNTGELFF. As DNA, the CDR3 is TGTGCCAGCAGGCTGAACACCGGGGAGCTGTTTTTT.

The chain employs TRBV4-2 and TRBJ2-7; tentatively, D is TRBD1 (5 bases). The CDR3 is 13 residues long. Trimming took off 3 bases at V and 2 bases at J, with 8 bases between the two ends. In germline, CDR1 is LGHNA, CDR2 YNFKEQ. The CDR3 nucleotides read TGTGCCAGCAGCCAGGAAGGGGCCTACGAGCAGTACTTC. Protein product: CASSQEGAYEQYF.

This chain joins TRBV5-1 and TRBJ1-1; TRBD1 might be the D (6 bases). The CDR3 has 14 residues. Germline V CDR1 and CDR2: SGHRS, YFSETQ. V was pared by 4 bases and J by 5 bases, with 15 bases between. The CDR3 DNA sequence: TGCGCCAGCAGCCTACAGGGAGGAAGGACTGAAGCTTTCTTT. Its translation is CASSLQGGRTEAFF. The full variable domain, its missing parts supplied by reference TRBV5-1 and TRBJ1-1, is KAGVTQTPRYLIKTRGQQVTLSCSPISGHRSVSWYQQTPGQGLQFLFEYFSETQRNKGNFPGRFSGRQFSNSRSEMNVSTLELGDSALYLCASSLQGGRTEAFFGQGTRLTVV.

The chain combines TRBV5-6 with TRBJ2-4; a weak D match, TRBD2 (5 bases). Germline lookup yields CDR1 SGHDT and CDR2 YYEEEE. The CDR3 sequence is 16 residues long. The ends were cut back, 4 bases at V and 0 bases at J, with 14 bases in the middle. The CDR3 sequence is CASSPLRDRAKNIQYF. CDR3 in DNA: TGTGCCAGCAGCCCACTCCGGGATCGAGCCAAAAACATTCAGTACTTC. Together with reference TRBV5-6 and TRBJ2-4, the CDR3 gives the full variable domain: DAGVTQSPTHLIKTRGQQVTLRCSPKSGHDTVSWYQQALGQGPQFIFQYYEEEERQRGNFPDRFSGHQFPNYSSELNVNALLLGDSALYLCASSPLRDRAKNIQYFGAGTRLSVL.

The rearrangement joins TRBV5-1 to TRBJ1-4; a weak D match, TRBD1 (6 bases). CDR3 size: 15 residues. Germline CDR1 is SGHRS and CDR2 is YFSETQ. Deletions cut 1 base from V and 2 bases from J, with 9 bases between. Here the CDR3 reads CASSLSGQTNEKLFF. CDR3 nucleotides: TGCGCCAGCAGCTTGTCAGGACAGACTAATGAAAAACTGTTTTTT. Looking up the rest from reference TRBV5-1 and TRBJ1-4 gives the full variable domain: KAGVTQTPRYLIKTRGQQVTLSCSPISGHRSVSWYQQTPGQGLQFLFEYFSETQRNKGNFPGRFSGRQFSNSRSEMNVSTLELGDSALYLCASSLSGQTNEKLFFGSGTQLSVL.

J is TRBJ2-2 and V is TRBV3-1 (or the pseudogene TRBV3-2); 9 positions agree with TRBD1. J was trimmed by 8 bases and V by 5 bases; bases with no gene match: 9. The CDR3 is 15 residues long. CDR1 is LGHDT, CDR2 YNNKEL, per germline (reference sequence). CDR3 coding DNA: TGTGCCAGCAGCGACCCGGGACAGGGTCTAGGGGAGCTGTTTTTT. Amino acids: CASSDPGQGLGELFF.

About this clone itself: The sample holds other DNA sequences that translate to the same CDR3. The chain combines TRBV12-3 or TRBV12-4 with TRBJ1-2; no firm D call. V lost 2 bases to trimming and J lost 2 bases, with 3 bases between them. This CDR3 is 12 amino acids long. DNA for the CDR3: TGTGCCAGCAGTTTAACGAACTATGGCTACACCTTC. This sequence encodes CASSLTNYGYTF.

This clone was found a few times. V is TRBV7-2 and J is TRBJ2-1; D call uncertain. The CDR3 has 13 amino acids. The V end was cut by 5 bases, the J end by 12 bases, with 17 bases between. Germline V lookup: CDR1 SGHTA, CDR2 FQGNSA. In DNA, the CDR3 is TGTGCCAGCAGCAATAAAAAGGCTACGGGGCAGTTCTTC. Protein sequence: CASSNKKATGQFF. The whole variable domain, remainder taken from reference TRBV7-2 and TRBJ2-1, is GAGVSQSPSNKVTEKGKDVELRCDPISGHTALYWYRQSLGQGLEFLIYFQGNSAPDKSGLPSDRFSAERTGGSVSTLTIQRTQQEDSAVYLCASSNKKATGQFFGPGTRLTVL.

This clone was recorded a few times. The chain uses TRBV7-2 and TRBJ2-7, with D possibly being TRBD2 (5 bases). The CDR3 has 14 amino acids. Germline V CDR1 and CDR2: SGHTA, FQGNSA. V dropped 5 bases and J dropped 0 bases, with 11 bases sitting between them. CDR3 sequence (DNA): TGTGCCAGCAGCGGAGAGGCGGGCTCCTACGAGCAGTACTTC. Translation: CASSGEAGSYEQYF.

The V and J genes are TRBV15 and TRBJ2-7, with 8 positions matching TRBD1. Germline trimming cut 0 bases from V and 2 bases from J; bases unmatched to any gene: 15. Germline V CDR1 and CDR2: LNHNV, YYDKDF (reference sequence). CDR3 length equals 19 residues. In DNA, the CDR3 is TGTGCCACCAGCAGAGATAGGACAGGGACTCAGTCGAGAGCCTACGAGCAGTACTTC. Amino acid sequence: CATSRDRTGTQSRAYEQYF.

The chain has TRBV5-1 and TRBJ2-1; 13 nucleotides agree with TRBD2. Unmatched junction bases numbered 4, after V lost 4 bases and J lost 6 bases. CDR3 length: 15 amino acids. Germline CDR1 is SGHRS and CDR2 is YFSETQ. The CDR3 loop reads CASSKTSGGSNEQFF. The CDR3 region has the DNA TGCGCCAGCAGCAAGACTAGCGGGGGGTCCAATGAGCAGTTCTTC.

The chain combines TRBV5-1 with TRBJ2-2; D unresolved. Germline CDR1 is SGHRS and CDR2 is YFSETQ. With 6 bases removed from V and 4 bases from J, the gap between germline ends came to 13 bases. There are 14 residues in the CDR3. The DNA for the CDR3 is TGCGCCAGCACCGGAGTTAGGTTCACCGGGGAGCTGTTTTTT. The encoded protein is CASTGVRFTGELFF.

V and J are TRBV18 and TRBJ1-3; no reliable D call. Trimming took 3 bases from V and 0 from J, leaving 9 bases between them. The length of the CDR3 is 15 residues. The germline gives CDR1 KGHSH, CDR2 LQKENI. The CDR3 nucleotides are TGTGCCAGCTCACCCCCCCCCTACTCTGGAAACACCATATATTTT. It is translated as CASSPPPYSGNTIYF. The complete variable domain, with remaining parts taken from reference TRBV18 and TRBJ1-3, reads NAGVMQNPRHLVRRRGQEARLRCSPMKGHSHVYWYRQLPEEGLKFMVYLQKENIIDESGMPKERFSAEFPKEGPSILRIQQVVRGDSAAYFCASSPPPYSGNTIYFGEGSWLTVV.

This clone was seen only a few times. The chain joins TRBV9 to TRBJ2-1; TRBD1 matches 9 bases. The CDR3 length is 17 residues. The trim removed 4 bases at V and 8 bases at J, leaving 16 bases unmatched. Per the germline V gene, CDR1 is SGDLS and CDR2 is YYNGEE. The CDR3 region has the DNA TGTGCCAGCAGCCCGAACGTTTGGGACAGGGAAGGCGATGAGCAGTTCTTC. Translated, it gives CASSPNVWDREGDEQFF.

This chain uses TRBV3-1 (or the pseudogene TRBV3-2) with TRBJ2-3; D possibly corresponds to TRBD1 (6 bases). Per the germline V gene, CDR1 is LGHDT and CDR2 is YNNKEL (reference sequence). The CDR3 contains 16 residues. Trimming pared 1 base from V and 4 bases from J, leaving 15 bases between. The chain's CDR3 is CASSQVKTGFPDTQYF. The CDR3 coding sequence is TGTGCCAGCAGCCAAGTTAAAACAGGGTTTCCAGATACGCAGTATTTT.

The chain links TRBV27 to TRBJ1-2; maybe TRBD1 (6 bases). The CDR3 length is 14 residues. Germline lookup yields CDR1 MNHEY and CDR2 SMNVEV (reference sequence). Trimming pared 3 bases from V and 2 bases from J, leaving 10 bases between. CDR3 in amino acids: CASSFLGQNYGYTF. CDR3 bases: TGTGCCAGCAGTTTTCTAGGACAGAACTATGGCTACACCTTC.

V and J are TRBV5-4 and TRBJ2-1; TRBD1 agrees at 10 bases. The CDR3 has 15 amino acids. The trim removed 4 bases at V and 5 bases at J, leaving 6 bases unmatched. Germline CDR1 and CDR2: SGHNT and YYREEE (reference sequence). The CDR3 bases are TGTGCCAGCAGCCCGGGACAGGGGTCGAACAATGAGCAGTTCTTC. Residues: CASSPGQGSNNEQFF.

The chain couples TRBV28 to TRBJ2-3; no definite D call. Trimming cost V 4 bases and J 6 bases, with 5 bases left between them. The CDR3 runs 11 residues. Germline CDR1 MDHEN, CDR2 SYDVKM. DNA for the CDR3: TGTGCCAGCAGTTGGACGGATACGCAGTATTTT. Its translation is CASSWTDTQYF. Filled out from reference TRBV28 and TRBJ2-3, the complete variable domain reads DVKVTQSSRYLVKRTGEKVFLECVQDMDHENMFWYRQDPGLGLRLIYFSYDVKMKEKGDIPEGYSVSREKKERFSLILESASTNQTSMYLCASSWTDTQYFGPGTRLTVL.

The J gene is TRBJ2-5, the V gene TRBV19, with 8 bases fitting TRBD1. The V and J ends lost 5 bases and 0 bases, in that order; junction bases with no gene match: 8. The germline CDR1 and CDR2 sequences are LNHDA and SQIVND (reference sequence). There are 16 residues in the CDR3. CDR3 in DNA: TGTGCCAGTAGTCTCAGGACAGGGTGGGACCAAGAGACCCAGTACTTC. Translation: CASSLRTGWDQETQYF.

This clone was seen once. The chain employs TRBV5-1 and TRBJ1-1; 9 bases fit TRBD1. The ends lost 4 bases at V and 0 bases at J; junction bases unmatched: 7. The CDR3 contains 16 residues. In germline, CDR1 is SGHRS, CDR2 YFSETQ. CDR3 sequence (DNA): TGCGCCAGCAGCCATGGGGACAGGGACATGAACACTGAAGCTTTCTTT. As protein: CASSHGDRDMNTEAFF.